The sequence of this T cell receptor (beta chain) was determined in a study of beta chain features in type 1 diabetes. The wider study: All samples yielded some 110 million examined sorted cells.

The study, taken as a whole, reports: Shorter TCRB CDR3s, moderately but significantly so, were found in Type 1 diabetes patients in all four CD4+ subsets.

The isolated RNA, all of it, was reverse transcribed, so expressed TCRB transcripts were what got sequenced. Clones were sequenced by immunoSEQ multiplex PCR, and TCRdb holds only the in-frame ones, with some missing. The sample holds about 300,000 clones, about 13% seen once. The CDR3 sequence is 15 residues long. J was trimmed by 7 bases and V by 0 bases; bases with no gene match: 6. Germline CDR1 is SGHRS and CDR2 is YFSETQ. Purities over 95% were achieved in all sorted populations. On this clone itself: Its antigen is as yet unknown.

The rearrangement uses TRBV5-1 and TRBJ2-7; TRBD2 matches at 11 bases. This receptor was obtained from a young woman with type 1 diabetes. The sequenced sample was naive CD4+ T cells from blood. Written as DNA, the CDR3 is TGCGCCAGCAGCTTGGTAGCGGGAGGGCCGGGAGAGCAGTACTTC. Encoded protein: CASSLVAGGPGEQYF.